These 14 T cell receptor beta chains share one sample of origin, sequenced in a study of tissue T cells after allogeneic stem cell transplantation. Produced via immunoSEQ multiplex PCR; TCRdb's table is partial and in-frame only. The repertoire has about 22,000 clones, 72% of them found once; the top ten carry about 0.71%. Source material: spleen. The receptors derive from a female BALB/c mouse in good health. For this mouse line, the MHC haplotype is H2-d.

This clone has a handful of counts. The gene names given are mouse names. The observed sequence ends 1 residue before the CDR3 terminus, with the missing tail filled in from the germline J gene. V usage is TRBV13-3 and J usage is TRBJ1-2; D is perhaps TRBD1 (6 bases). V was shortened by 3 bases and J by 0 bases, with 9 bases between the two germline ends. The CDR3 totals 14 residues. CDR1 is NNHDY and CDR2 is SYVADS in the germline V gene. The CDR3 here is CASSGRDTNSDYTF. The DNA read from the CDR3 is TGTGCCAGCAGTGGGCGGGACACAAACTCCGACTACACC.

About this clone itself: Each gene name is a mouse one. With the read ending 1 residue before the CDR3 end, the germline J gene is used to fill in that end. The V gene is TRBV17, the J gene TRBJ1-5; no firm D call. The CDR3 is 11 residues long. Germline CDR1 MNHDT, CDR2 YYDKIL. Trimming shortened V by 7 bases and J by 4 bases, and 5 bases separated the two germline ends. The DNA read from the CDR3 is TGTGCTAGCACAGAAAACCAGGCTCCGCTT. Residues: CASTENQAPL. The entire CDR3 sequence reads CASTENQAPLF.

Comments on this clone: Gene names and germline refer to mouse. With the read ending 1 residue before the CDR3 end, the germline J gene is used to fill in that end. This chain joins TRBV13-2 and TRBJ2-3, with 11 nucleotides matching TRBD2. Germline V lookup: CDR1 NNHNN, CDR2 SYGAGS (reference sequence). This CDR3 spans 16 amino acids. Losses at the gene ends were 3 bases for V and 0 bases for J; bases not matched to a gene: 3. This CDR3 is CASGGRDWGSAETLYF. CDR3 bases read: TGTGCCAGCGGTGGCCGGGACTGGGGGAGTGCAGAAACGCTGTAT.

A word on this clone: Germline and genes: mouse. The DNA ends 1 residue before the CDR3 does, and the rest of the CDR3 is filled in from the germline J gene. The V call is TRBV13-1, the J call TRBJ2-3; a possible D gene is TRBD1 (5 bases). The V end lost 3 bases, the J end lost 1 base, and 6 bases lay between the germline ends. Looked up from germline, CDR1 is NSHNY and CDR2 is SYGAGN. CDR3 size: 13 residues. CDR3 DNA, as far as it was read: TGTGCCAGCAGTGTACAGGGTGCAGAAACGCTGTAT. Translated, it gives CASSVQGAETLY. The complete CDR3 sequence is CASSVQGAETLYF.

Worth noting for this clone: Gene names follow the mouse nomenclature. The read ends 1 residue early relative to the CDR3; the germline J gene fills the gap. The V call is TRBV1, the J call TRBJ2-1; 8 positions agree with TRBD2. CDR1 and CDR2 (germline): NSQYPW, LRSPGD (reference sequence). The CDR3 consists of 16 residues. The V segment lost 0 bases and the J segment 1 base; nucleotides outside the gene matches: 2. The CDR3 protein is CTCSADGGGNYAEQFF. The sequenced CDR3 bases are TGCACCTGCAGTGCAGACGGGGGGGGCAACTATGCTGAGCAGTTC.

A word on this clone: Gene names and germline match the mouse. The DNA ends 1 residue before the CDR3 does, and the rest of the CDR3 is filled in from the germline J gene. V is TRBV3 and J is TRBJ2-7; 10 bases line up with TRBD1. Losses at the gene ends were 6 bases for V and 6 bases for J; bases not matched to a gene: 11. The CDR3 is 15 amino acids. Germline CDR1 and CDR2: SNHLY and FYNGKV (reference sequence). The CDR3 is CASSHRDRGMIEQYF. The sequenced part of the CDR3 DNA is TGTGCCAGCAGTCATCGGGACAGGGGAATGATTGAACAGTAC. Full variable domain (missing parts from reference TRBV3 and TRBJ2-7): GPKVLQIPSHQIIDMGQMVTLNCDPVSNHLYFYWYKQILGQQMEFLVNFYNGKVMEKSKLFKDQFSVERPDGSYFTLKIQPTALEDSAVYFCASSHRDRGMIEQYFGPGTRLTVL.

This clone is a singleton in its sample. Gene names are the mouse ones. The read gets to within 1 residue of the CDR3 end, and the germline J gene fills in the rest. The rearrangement links TRBV13-1 to TRBJ1-3; D not certain. Deletions cut 3 bases from V and 2 bases from J, with 6 bases between. Germline CDR1 and CDR2: NSHNY and SYGAGN. This CDR3 region has 13 residues. The CDR3 DNA, read in part, is TGTGCCAGCAGTGCTGACACTGGAAATACGCTCTAT. Residues: CASSADTGNTLY. The CDR3 as a whole reads CASSADTGNTLYF.

On this clone: Gene names refer to mouse genes. The CDR3 extends 1 residue past the end of the read, so its final part is completed from the germline J gene. V usage is TRBV13-2 and J usage is TRBJ2-7; unclear D gene. Germline V CDR1 and CDR2: NNHNN, SYGAGS (reference sequence). The CDR3 totals 10 residues. V gave up 2 bases and J gave up 5 bases, with 2 bases separating them. The DNA read from the CDR3 is TGTGCCAGCGGTGAACATGAACAGTAC. This translates into CASGEHEQY. The entire CDR3 sequence reads CASGEHEQYF.

Concerning this clone: Genes and germline are mouse. From the germline J gene comes the end of the CDR3, since the read stops 1 residue before it. V is TRBV5 and J is TRBJ1-6; a weak D match, TRBD1 (5 bases). TRBJ1-6 is filed as an ORF, its function uncertain. Germline V gives CDR1 LGHNA, CDR2 YNLKQL (reference sequence). The CDR3 sequence is 15 residues long. V shed 1 base and J shed 3 bases, with 7 bases lying between them. Partial CDR3 DNA: TGTGCCAGCAGCCAAGGGACATACTATAATTCGCCCCTCTAC. Translated: CASSQGTYYNSPLY. The whole CDR3 reads CASSQGTYYNSPLYF.

As to this clone: Gene names denote mouse genes. The CDR3 end lies 1 residue beyond the end of the read and is filled in from the germline J gene. The V and J genes are TRBV29 and TRBJ2-5; 8 bases fit TRBD1. The CDR3 has 14 residues. Germline CDR1 is MSHET and CDR2 is SYDVDS. V dropped 1 base and J dropped 3; count of bases not matched to a gene: 0. The part of the CDR3 DNA that was read is TGTGCTAGCAGTTTATACAGGGGGCAAGACACCCAGTAC. The encoded protein is CASSLYRGQDTQY. The entire CDR3 is CASSLYRGQDTQYF.

A note on this clone: Mouse germline and gene names are used. The read ends 1 residue early relative to the CDR3; the germline J gene fills the gap. This chain joins TRBV13-1 and TRBJ1-3; no definite D call. The CDR3 totals 14 residues. The germline gives CDR1 NSHNY, CDR2 SYGAGN. Deletions cut 2 bases from V and 0 bases from J, with 6 bases between. The CDR3 protein is CASSDSNSGNTLYF. The DNA read from the CDR3 is TGTGCCAGCAGTGACAGCAATTCTGGAAATACGCTCTAT.

In its sample, this clone was seen a few times. Genes and germline are mouse. Sequencing ends 1 residue short of the CDR3 end; the germline J gene provides the rest. This chain connects TRBV19 to TRBJ2-7, with a tentative D call TRBD1 (6 bases). The CDR3 has 12 residues. From germline, CDR1 is FNHDT and CDR2 SITEND (reference sequence). Between the trimmed V and J ends, which lost 3 bases and 6 bases, there was a span of 10 bases. This chain's CDR3 is CASSKEGGEQYF. The sequenced part of the CDR3 DNA is TGTGCCAGCAGTAAGGAAGGGGGTGAACAGTAC.

On this clone itself: Germline and genes: mouse. The CDR3 is cut off 1 residue early in the read; its end comes from the germline J gene. The chain combines TRBV20 with TRBJ1-6; no clear D gene. TRBJ1-6 is given ORF status, its function remaining uncertain. The CDR3 extends over 12 amino acids. V was pared by 0 bases and J by 8 bases, with 5 bases between. CDR1 is GFQATS and CDR2 is STVNSAI in the germline V gene. This chain's CDR3 is CGARDRDSPLYF. CDR3 DNA, as far as it was read: TGTGGTGCTAGGGATCGGGATTCGCCCCTCTAC.

Points on this clone: The genes and germline here are from mouse. The read ends 1 residue early relative to the CDR3; the germline J gene fills the gap. The rearrangement uses TRBV2 and TRBJ2-2; 14 bases fit TRBD2. This CDR3 contains 17 residues. Germline loops: CDR1 LGHNA, CDR2 YSYQKL. J gave up 3 bases and V 3 bases, and 3 bases lay outside the gene matches. CDR3: CASSHPGLGGHTGQLYF. The sequenced part of the CDR3 DNA is TGTGCCAGCAGCCATCCGGGACTGGGGGGGCACACCGGGCAGCTCTAC.